This record covers a single TCR beta chain. A multiplex PCR was run with 60 Vbeta primers and 13 Jbeta primers. Measured with immunoSEQ multiplex PCR; TCRdb has only the in-frame clones, and not every one. The sample includes around 170,000 clones, approximately 81% of them seen just once. The data originate from a study of cytomegalovirus exposure and HLA in healthy donors. With 4 bases removed from V and 4 bases from J, the gap between germline ends came to 10 bases. Germline V lookup: CDR1 KGHSH, CDR2 LQKENI. This CDR3 contains 13 residues. This chain uses TRBV18 with TRBJ1-1; TRBD1 might be the D (6 bases). The receptor was isolated from a man in his fifties or sixties in good health and CMV-seronegative. The sequenced sample was PBMCs. The DNA for the CDR3 is TGTGCCAGCTCACTAGTGGGGGCCACTGAAGCTTTCTTT. It is translated as CASSLVGATEAFF.